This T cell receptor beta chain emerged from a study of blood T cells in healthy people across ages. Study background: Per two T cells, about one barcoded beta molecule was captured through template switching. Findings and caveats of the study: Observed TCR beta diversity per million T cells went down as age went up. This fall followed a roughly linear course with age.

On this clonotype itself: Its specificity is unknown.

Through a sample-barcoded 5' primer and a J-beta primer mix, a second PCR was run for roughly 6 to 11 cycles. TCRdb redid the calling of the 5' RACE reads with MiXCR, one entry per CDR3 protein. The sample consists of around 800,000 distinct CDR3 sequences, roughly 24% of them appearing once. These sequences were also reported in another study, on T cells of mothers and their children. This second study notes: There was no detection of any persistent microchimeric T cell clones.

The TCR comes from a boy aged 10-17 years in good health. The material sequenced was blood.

The DNA of the CDR3 is TGTGCCAGCAGTCCTACAGGGGTTAACCAAGAGACCCAGTACTTC. Its protein is CASSPTGVNQETQYF. The chain employs TRBV6-5 and TRBJ2-5; 7 nucleotides line up with TRBD1. Trimming at V came to 5 bases and at J to 0 bases, leaving 6 bases not matched to a gene. The CDR3 is 15 amino acids. Germline CDR1 is MNHEY and CDR2 is SVGAGI.